One and the same sample provided the 31 T cell receptor beta chains below, sequenced in a study of blood T cell repertoires in COVID-19. Clones were read by immunoSEQ multiplex PCR, and TCRdb kept only the in-frame ones, dropping some. This table holds about 190,000 clones, roughly 84% found once. The sample taken for sequencing was peripheral blood. These receptors were taken from a human donor in a cohort sampled during active COVID-19.

The rearrangement joins TRBV18 to TRBJ1-1; 8 bases align to TRBD1. Germline trimming cut 3 bases from V and 3 bases from J; bases unmatched to any gene: 3. CDR1 is KGHSH, CDR2 LQKENI, per germline. This CDR3 has 14 amino acids. The CDR3 loop reads CASSPVTGDTEAFF. CDR3 DNA sequence: TGTGCCAGCTCACCTGTGACAGGGGACACTGAAGCTTTCTTT.

The V call is TRBV28, the J call TRBJ2-5, with unresolved D. Germline CDR1 and CDR2: MDHEN and SYDVKM. Trimming pared 3 bases from V and 7 bases from J, leaving 6 bases between. This CDR3 has 11 amino acids. The CDR3 bases are TGTGCCAGCAGTTTTGAGGTGACCCAGTACTTC. It is translated as CASSFEVTQYF. The whole variable domain, filled in from reference TRBV28 and TRBJ2-5, reads DVKVTQSSRYLVKRTGEKVFLECVQDMDHENMFWYRQDPGLGLRLIYFSYDVKMKEKGDIPEGYSVSREKKERFSLILESASTNQTSMYLCASSFEVTQYFGPGTRLLVL.

The chain links TRBV5-1 to TRBJ2-2; 13 bases match TRBD2. With V trimmed by 4 bases and J by 8 bases, 17 bases remained unmatched. This CDR3 contains 19 residues. Looked up from germline, CDR1 is SGHRS and CDR2 is YFSETQ. The CDR3 spells CASSGTSGTLPRAVGELFF. The CDR3 region has the DNA TGCGCCAGCAGCGGGACTAGCGGGACCCTCCCGAGGGCGGTAGGGGAGCTGTTTTTT. Full variable domain (remainder filled in from reference TRBV5-1 and TRBJ2-2): KAGVTQTPRYLIKTRGQQVTLSCSPISGHRSVSWYQQTPGQGLQFLFEYFSETQRNKGNFPGRFSGRQFSNSRSEMNVSTLELGDSALYLCASSGTSGTLPRAVGELFFGEGSRLTVL.

The chain joins TRBV29-1 to TRBJ2-1, with 8 bases fitting TRBD2. The CDR3 extends over 17 amino acids. V shed 6 bases and J 3 bases; nucleotides not matched to a gene: 16. Germline CDR1 and CDR2: SQVTM and ANQGSEA. CDR3 protein: CSVGPGRGGLGYNEQFF. DNA for the CDR3: TGCAGCGTGGGTCCTGGCCGGGGGGGTTTGGGCTACAATGAGCAGTTCTTC.

This clone appeared once. This chain connects TRBV28 to TRBJ1-2, with D tentatively TRBD1 (6 bases). Germline V gene data show CDR1 as MDHEN and CDR2 as SYDVKM. V lost 2 bases and J 7 bases, leaving 14 bases between the germline ends. CDR3 length: 14 residues. The CDR3 protein is CASSLRTAFVGYTF. CDR3 DNA sequence: TGTGCCAGCAGTTTAAGGACAGCTTTCGTTGGCTACACCTTC.

J is TRBJ2-3 and V is TRBV11-2; D call uncertain. The V gene lost 6 bases and the J gene lost 6 bases, with 10 bases spanning the gap. The CDR3 covers 12 residues. Germline V gives CDR1 SGHAT, CDR2 FQNNGV. The CDR3 nucleotides read TGTGCCAGCAGTAATCTACGGGATACGCAGTATTTT. As protein: CASSNLRDTQYF.

This chain connects TRBV7-2 to TRBJ1-6, with D hard to call. Germline lookup yields CDR1 SGHTA and CDR2 FQGNSA. Trimming took off 8 bases at V and 0 bases at J, with 14 bases between the two ends. This CDR3 spans 16 amino acids. The CDR3 region is CASFPSRLSYNSPLHF. CDR3 in DNA: TGTGCCAGCTTCCCAAGCAGGCTCTCCTATAATTCACCCCTCCACTTT.

The chain links TRBV6-2 or TRBV6-3 to TRBJ1-2; tentatively, D is TRBD1 (5 bases). The CDR3 is 14 residues long. Germline CDR1 is MNHEY and CDR2 is SVGEGT. V was shortened by 2 bases and J by 11 bases, with 18 bases between the two germline ends. The CDR3 DNA is TGTGCCAGCAGTTACAATGGGGCAGTTGGAGGGTACACCTTC. Protein sequence: CASSYNGAVGGYTF.

The gene calls are TRBV5-1 and TRBJ1-5, with D maybe TRBD1 (6 bases). The germline gives CDR1 SGHRS, CDR2 YFSETQ. The V gene lost 0 bases and the J gene lost 7 bases, with 11 bases spanning the gap. The CDR3 length is 14 residues. The CDR3 DNA reads TGCGCCAGCAGCTTGGAACAGGGTGAACAGCCCCAGCATTTT. Protein product: CASSLEQGEQPQHF.

This clone was observed once. The chain employs TRBV16 and TRBJ2-2; D is perhaps TRBD1 (5 bases). V lost 1 base, J lost 0 bases, and 6 bases lay in between. This CDR3 has 15 residues. CDR1 is KGHSY, CDR2 FQNENV, per germline. The CDR3 region has the DNA TGTGCCAGCAGCCAATTCAGGGCGAACACCGGGGAGCTGTTTTTT. Residues: CASSQFRANTGELFF.

This chain joins TRBV6-6 and TRBJ1-1; 7 bases line up with TRBD1. V lost 10 bases, J lost 2 bases, and 10 bases stayed unmatched. The germline CDR1 and CDR2 sequences are MNHNY and SVGAGI (reference sequence). The CDR3 consists of 14 residues. As DNA, the CDR3 is TGTGCCACCGAGACGACAGGGATAAACACTGAAGCTTTCTTT. Its translation: CATETTGINTEAFF.

The CDR3 spells CASSLDRGGSYEQYV. Written as DNA, the CDR3 is TGTGCCAGCAGTTTAGACAGGGGGGGATCCTACGAGCAGTACGTC. The rearrangement uses TRBV6-5 and TRBJ2-7; 9 bases agree with TRBD1. The CDR3 has 15 residues. The germline V gene encodes CDR1 MNHEY and CDR2 SVGAGI. V was pared by 4 bases and J by 1 base, with 5 bases of the junction left unmatched.

The genes are TRBV7-9 and TRBJ2-5; 8 bases are a match to TRBD2. V was clipped by 6 bases and J by 5 bases; unmatched bases: 5. This CDR3 contains 13 residues. Germline CDR1 is SEHNR and CDR2 is FQNEAQ (reference sequence). The CDR3 here is CASRRGVLETQYF. CDR3 nucleotides: TGTGCCAGCAGGCGGGGGGTTTTGGAGACCCAGTACTTC.

The V gene is TRBV4-1, the J gene TRBJ2-3; 8 bases fit TRBD1. The CDR3 consists of 14 residues. The V and J ends lost 4 bases and 3 bases, in that order; junction bases with no gene match: 3. CDR1 and CDR2 from the germline V gene are MGHRA and YSYEKL. CDR3 in DNA: TGCGCCAGCAGCCCCCGGACAGGGACAGATACGCAGTATTTT. Protein product: CASSPRTGTDTQYF.

As DNA, the CDR3 is TGCGCCAGCAGCTTGCCAGGACAGGCCACTGAAGCTTTCTTT. It codes for CASSLPGQATEAFF. V and J are TRBV5-1 and TRBJ1-1; 7 nucleotides match TRBD1. Looked up from germline, CDR1 is SGHRS and CDR2 is YFSETQ. The CDR3 spans 14 residues. V shed 1 base and J 4 bases; nucleotides not matched to a gene: 4.

V and J are TRBV5-5 and TRBJ2-5; the match to TRBD1 covers 8 bases. CDR1 and CDR2 from the germline V gene are SGHKS and YYEKEE (reference sequence). The CDR3 runs to 15 residues. Germline trimming cut 4 bases from V and 2 bases from J; bases unmatched to any gene: 7. The CDR3 nucleotides are TGTGCCAGCAGCGACCCGACAGGGGTACAAGAGACCCAGTACTTC. It encodes CASSDPTGVQETQYF.

The rearrangement links TRBV25-1 to TRBJ2-5; D is possibly TRBD1 (6 bases). The CDR3 spans 13 residues. Per the germline V gene, CDR1 is MGHDK and CDR2 is SYGVNS. Between the trimmed V and J ends, which lost 5 bases and 2 bases, there was a span of 9 bases. CDR3 in amino acids: CASSLGGQETQYF. The CDR3 DNA sequence: TGTGCCAGCAGTTTAGGGGGACAAGAGACCCAGTACTTC.

Only one count was recorded for this clone. The chain carries TRBV19 and TRBJ2-2; 8 positions agree with TRBD1. The V gene end was trimmed by 6 bases and the J gene end by 4 bases; junction bases not matched to a gene: 7. This CDR3 has 15 residues. Germline V gene data show CDR1 as LNHDA and CDR2 as SQIVND (reference sequence). For the CDR3, the DNA is TGTGCCAGTAGCCGACAGGGGCTTTCCACCGGGGAGCTGTTTTTT. This codes for CASSRQGLSTGELFF.

The chain couples TRBV21-1 to TRBJ1-2. TRBV21-1 is a known pseudogene. The CDR3 length is 13 residues. DNA for the CDR3: TGTGCCAGCAGCAAATCGCGTCTCTATGGCTACACCTTC. Encoded protein: CASSKSRLYGYTF.

The chain uses TRBV27 and TRBJ1-1; D is undetermined. CDR3 length: 13 amino acids. Deletions cut 5 bases from V and 4 bases from J, with 11 bases between. From germline, CDR1 is MNHEY and CDR2 SMNVEV (reference sequence). CDR3 region: CASSGGFSTEAFF. The CDR3 DNA is TGTGCCAGCAGTGGCGGGTTTTCCACTGAAGCTTTCTTT.

This chain uses TRBV19 with TRBJ2-2; 7 bases map to TRBD1. The ends lost 7 bases at V and 9 bases at J; junction bases unmatched: 14. This CDR3 is 15 amino acids long. Germline CDR1 LNHDA, CDR2 SQIVND (reference sequence). The CDR3 reads CASTSDGQVGRELFF. Written as DNA, the CDR3 is TGTGCCAGTACCTCAGACGGACAGGTCGGCCGGGAGCTGTTTTTT.

The chain employs TRBV6-6 and TRBJ1-2, with D uncertain. CDR3 length: 12 residues. Germline lookup yields CDR1 MNHNY and CDR2 SVGAGI (reference sequence). Trimming left V 6 bases short and J 5 bases short, with 10 bases between. This chain's CDR3 is CASSPMSYGYTF. CDR3 in DNA: TGTGCCAGCAGCCCCATGTCATATGGCTACACCTTC.

The J gene is TRBJ1-2, the V gene TRBV18, with unresolved D. Trimming took 3 bases from V and 2 from J, leaving 10 bases between them. There are 14 residues in the CDR3. The V gene's germline CDR1 is KGHSH and CDR2 LQKENI. This CDR3 is CASSPGVENYGYTF. CDR3 nucleotide sequence: TGTGCCAGCTCACCGGGAGTCGAGAACTATGGCTACACCTTC.

The chain has TRBV19 and TRBJ2-3; 11 positions agree with TRBD1. J gave up 3 bases and V 5 bases, and 7 bases lay outside the gene matches. The germline CDR1 and CDR2 sequences are LNHDA and SQIVND (reference sequence). The CDR3 consists of 16 residues. The CDR3 DNA sequence: TGTGCCAGTAGTCCGGACAGGGGGCGCGGGACAGATACGCAGTATTTT. This encodes CASSPDRGRGTDTQYF.

The V and J genes are TRBV2 and TRBJ1-6; D is uncertain. Per germline, CDR1 SNHLY and CDR2 FYNNEI. Trimming took off 1 base at V and 7 bases at J, with 8 bases between the two ends. The CDR3 covers 14 residues. The CDR3 reads CASSEGRENSPLHF. The CDR3 DNA reads TGTGCCAGCAGTGAAGGCCGGGAAAATTCACCCCTCCACTTT.

In regard to this clone: One junction end disagrees with the germline gene, perhaps due to a read error. The CDR3 loop is CASSLEPFSSDEQYF. The CDR3, as DNA: TGTGCCAGCAGTTTAGAGCCGTTCTCCTCCGACGAGCAGTACTTC. V usage is TRBV28 and J usage is TRBJ2-7, with D hard to call. The CDR3 loop spans 15 amino acids. In germline, CDR1 is MDHEN, CDR2 SYDVKM.

J is TRBJ2-1 and V is TRBV11-2; D gene ambiguous. V lost 5 bases to trimming and J lost 9 bases, with 14 bases between them. CDR3 length equals 13 residues. Germline CDR1 reads SGHAT; CDR2 reads FQNNGV. CDR3: CASSLLRGGEQFF. CDR3 coding DNA: TGTGCCAGCAGCCTTCTCCGAGGTGGTGAGCAGTTCTTC.

The V gene is TRBV4-2, the J gene TRBJ1-1; 7 bases agree with TRBD1. This CDR3 spans 16 amino acids. Germline loops: CDR1 LGHNA, CDR2 YNFKEQ. Trimming at V came to 4 bases and at J to 6 bases, leaving 14 bases not matched to a gene. CDR3 amino acids: CASSLIQPRQGAEAFF. CDR3 DNA sequence: TGTGCCAGCAGCCTTATACAGCCACGACAGGGCGCTGAAGCTTTCTTT.

This clone was counted between two and nine times. CDR3 DNA: TGTGCCTGGAACGGGGGAAAGCACACTGAAGCTTTCTTT. This gives the protein CAWNGGKHTEAFF. The gene calls are TRBV30 and TRBJ1-1; D may be TRBD1 (5 bases). In germline, CDR1 is GTSNPN, CDR2 SVGIG (reference sequence). The CDR3 length is 13 residues. V was pared by 4 bases and J by 3 bases, with 12 bases between.

The chain combines TRBV28 with TRBJ1-5; D remains unclear. CDR3 length: 15 amino acids. The V and J ends lost 5 bases and 2 bases respectively, with 13 bases between them. Germline V CDR1 and CDR2: MDHEN, SYDVKM. CDR3 coding DNA: TGTGCCAGCAGTCCCCCGGTGAGGGGCAATCAGCCCCAGCATTTT. It encodes CASSPPVRGNQPQHF. Full variable domain (rest looked up from reference TRBV28 and TRBJ1-5): DVKVTQSSRYLVKRTGEKVFLECVQDMDHENMFWYRQDPGLGLRLIYFSYDVKMKEKGDIPEGYSVSREKKERFSLILESASTNQTSMYLCASSPPVRGNQPQHFGDGTRLSIL.

The chain employs TRBV3-1 (or the pseudogene TRBV3-2) and TRBJ2-7; the D gene is possibly TRBD1 (6 bases). V shed 0 bases and J shed 2 bases, with 14 bases lying between them. Germline CDR1 and CDR2: LGHDT and YNNKEL (reference sequence). The CDR3 extends over 16 amino acids. The CDR3 protein is CASSQDGGQPAYEQYF. CDR3 coding DNA: TGTGCCAGCAGCCAAGATGGGGGACAACCGGCCTACGAGCAGTACTTC.